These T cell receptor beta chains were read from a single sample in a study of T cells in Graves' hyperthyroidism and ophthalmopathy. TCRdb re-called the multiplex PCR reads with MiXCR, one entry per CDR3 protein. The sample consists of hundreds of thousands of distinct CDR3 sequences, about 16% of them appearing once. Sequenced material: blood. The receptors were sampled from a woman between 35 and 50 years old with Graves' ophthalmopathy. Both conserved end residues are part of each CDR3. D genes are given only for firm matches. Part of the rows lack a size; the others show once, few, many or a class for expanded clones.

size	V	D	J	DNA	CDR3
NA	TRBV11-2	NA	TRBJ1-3	TGTGCCAGCACCTACAGAAACACCATATATTTT	CASTYRNTIYF
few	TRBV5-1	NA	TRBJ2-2	TGCGCCAGCAGCCCCCCGCTAAAGCGCATCACCGGGGAGCTGTTTTTT	CASSPPLKRITGELFF
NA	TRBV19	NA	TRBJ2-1	TGTGCCAGCAGAGACAGGGGAGGGTCCAATGAGCAGTTCTTC	CASRDRGGSNEQFF
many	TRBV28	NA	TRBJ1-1	TGTGCCAGCAATAGTAATCTGCCGCGAAGTGAAGCTTTCTTT	CASNSNLPRSEAFF
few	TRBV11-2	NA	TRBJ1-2	TGTGCCAGCAGCTTAGAACAGAACTATGGCTACACCTTC	CASSLEQNYGYTF
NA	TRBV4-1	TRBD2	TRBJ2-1	TGCGCCAGCAGCCAAAATTACGCTAGCGGGAGGGCTCACAATGAGCAGTTCTTC	CASSQNYASGRAHNEQFF
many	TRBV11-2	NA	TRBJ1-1	TGTGCCAGCAGCCCCCGGGCGGCTGAAGCTTTCTTT	CASSPRAAEAFF
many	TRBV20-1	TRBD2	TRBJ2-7	TGCAGTGCTAGAGATCGTAGGACTAGCGTCTACGAGCAGTACTTC	CSARDRRTSVYEQYF
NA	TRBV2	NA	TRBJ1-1	TGTGCCAGCAGTCCGCGGGGGGCTGAAGCTTTCTTT	CASSPRGAEAFF
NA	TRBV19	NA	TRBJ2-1	TGTGCCAGTATGGACGGGACAAGTTACAATGAGCAGTTCTTC	CASMDGTSYNEQFF
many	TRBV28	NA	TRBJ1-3	TGTGCCAGCAGTTCCCACACTACGCGAGGAAACACCATATATTTT	CASSSHTTRGNTIYF
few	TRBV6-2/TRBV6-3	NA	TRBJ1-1	TGTGCCAGCAGGTACAGGATGAACACTGAAGCTTTCTTT	CASRYRMNTEAFF
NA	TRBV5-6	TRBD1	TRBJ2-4	TGTGCCAGCAGCTTGCTCAGGGACAGGGTCAAAAACATTCAGTACTTC	CASSLLRDRVKNIQYF
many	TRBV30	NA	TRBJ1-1	TGTGCCTGTTCGGGGGAATGGAACACTGAAGCTTTCTTT	CACSGEWNTEAFF
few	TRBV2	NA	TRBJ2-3	TGTGCCAGCACCGGATGGGGGGACAGTAGCACAGATACGCAGTATTTT	CASTGWGDSSTDTQYF
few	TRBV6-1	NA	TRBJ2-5	TGTGCCAGTGGTGTAGGACTAACAGGGGCCAAAGAGACCCAGTACTTC	CASGVGLTGAKETQYF
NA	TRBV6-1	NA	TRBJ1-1	TGTGCCAGCAGACGACCACATCCCTTGAACACTGAAGCTTTCTTT	CASRRPHPLNTEAFF
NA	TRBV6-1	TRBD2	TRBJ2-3	TGTGCCAGCAAGGCGGGAGTTTGGGGCACAGATACGCAGTATTTT	CASKAGVWGTDTQYF
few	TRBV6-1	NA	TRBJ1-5	TGTGCCAGCAGTGCTTATGCATATAGCAATCAGCCCCAGCATTTT	CASSAYAYSNQPQHF
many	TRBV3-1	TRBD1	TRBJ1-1	TGTGCCAGCGGGGTCCAGGGGGTTGTTTCTGAAGCTTTCTTT	CASGVQGVVSEAFF
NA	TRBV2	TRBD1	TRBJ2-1	TGTGCCAGCAGTAATAACAGGGGAACCTACAATGAGCAGTTCTTC	CASSNNRGTYNEQFF
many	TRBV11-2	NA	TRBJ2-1	TGTGCCAGCAGCTTGGGGCGGCAGGACTACAATGAGCAGTTCTTC	CASSLGRQDYNEQFF
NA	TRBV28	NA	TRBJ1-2	TGTGCCAGCAGTTTAGGGGGGCGGACTTATGGCTACACCTTC	CASSLGGRTYGYTF
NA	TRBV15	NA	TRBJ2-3	TGTGCCACCAGCAGAGCTCGGAGGGGCACAGATACGCAGTATTTT	CATSRARRGTDTQYF
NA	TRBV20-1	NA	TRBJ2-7	TGCAGTGCTCGCGGAGGGGGCGTCGAGCAGTACTTC	CSARGGGVEQYF
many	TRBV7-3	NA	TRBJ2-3	TGTGCCAGCAGCTTAATTGGTCCAGATACGCAGTATTTT	CASSLIGPDTQYF
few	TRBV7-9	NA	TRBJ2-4	TGTGCCAGCAGCCCGACGGCAAGCCTGACGGGGCAGGAGGTTGGCATTCAGTACTTC	CASSPTASLTGQEVGIQYF
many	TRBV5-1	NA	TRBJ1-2	TGCGCCAGCAGCTCCGGGACATACGCTAACTATGGCTACACCTTC	CASSSGTYANYGYTF
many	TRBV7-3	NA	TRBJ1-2	TGTGCCAGCATCACCGGCTTGGGCTATGGCTACACCTTC	CASITGLGYGYTF
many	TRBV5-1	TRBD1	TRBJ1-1	TGCGCCAGCCGACGACAGGGTTCACAGAACACTGAAGCTTTCTTT	CASRRQGSQNTEAFF
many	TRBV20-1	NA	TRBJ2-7	TGCAGTGCTAGAGGTGCGGACTACTCCTACGAGCAGTACTTC	CSARGADYSYEQYF
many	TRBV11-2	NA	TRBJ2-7	TGTGCCAGCAGCTTATACAGGGTGGTGAACGAGCAGTACTTC	CASSLYRVVNEQYF
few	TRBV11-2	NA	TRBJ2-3	TGTGCCAGCAGCCAGGGGTTTGTTCGCACAGATACGCAGTATTTT	CASSQGFVRTDTQYF
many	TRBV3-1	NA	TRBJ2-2	TGTGCCAGCAGCCAAGCTGGACTGGGGACCGGGGAGCTGTTTTTT	CASSQAGLGTGELFF
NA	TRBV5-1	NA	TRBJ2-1	TGCGCCAGCAGCTTGGAAGGGGTGAACGTTAATGAGCAGTTCTTC	CASSLEGVNVNEQFF
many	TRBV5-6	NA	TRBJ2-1	TGTGCCAGCAGCTTGTGGCTAGCGCGACCCTACAATGAGCAGTTCTTC	CASSLWLARPYNEQFF
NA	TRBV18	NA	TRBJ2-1	TGTGCCAGCTCACTAATCATGGACAATGAGCAGTTCTTC	CASSLIMDNEQFF
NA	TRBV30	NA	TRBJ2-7	TGTGCCTCCTCGGGCGCCCCGGGACTCTACGAGCAGTACTTC	CASSGAPGLYEQYF
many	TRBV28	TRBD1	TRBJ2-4	TGTGCCAGCAGTTCTAACAGGGGTGCCAAAAACATTCAGTACTTC	CASSSNRGAKNIQYF
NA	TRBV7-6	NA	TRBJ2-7	TGTGCCAGCAACCTTAATCCGGGAGCCTTAGAGCAGTACTTC	CASNLNPGALEQYF
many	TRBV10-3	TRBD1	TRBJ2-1	TGTGCCATCAGTGTTCGTCAGGGGGTCGATTCCTACAATGAGCAGTTCTTC	CAISVRQGVDSYNEQFF
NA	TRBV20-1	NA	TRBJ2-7	TGCAGTGCTAGAGAGGGGGAGGACAGCGTCTACGAGCAGTACTTC	CSAREGEDSVYEQYF
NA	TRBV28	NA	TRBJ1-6	TGTGCCAGCAGTGCGACCGCAAATTCACCCCTCCACTTT	CASSATANSPLHF
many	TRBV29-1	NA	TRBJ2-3	TGCAGCGTTGTGGTTCGCGCAGATACGCAGTATTTT	CSVVVRADTQYF
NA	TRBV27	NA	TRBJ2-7	TGTGCCAGCAGGTGGTCGTGGGATTCCTACGAGCAGTACTTC	CASRWSWDSYEQYF
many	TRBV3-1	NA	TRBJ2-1	TGTGCCAGCAGCCAGTATTCAGGTGGGAGCTCCTACAATGAGCAGTTCTTC	CASSQYSGGSSYNEQFF
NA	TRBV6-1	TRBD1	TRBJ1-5	TGTGCCAGCAGCAGTCCCGGGACAGGGGACAATCAGCCCCAGCATTTT	CASSSPGTGDNQPQHF